Presented here are 15 T cell receptor beta chains from one specimen sequenced in a study of blood T cell repertoires in COVID-19. Here immunoSEQ multiplex PCR was the method, and the copy in TCRdb shows in-frame clones only, minus some. Of about 480,000 clones listed, approximately 90% are singletons. Sequencing was performed on peripheral blood. The receptors here all came from a woman aged 25 to 45 with acute or convalescent COVID-19.

The chain links TRBV30 to TRBJ1-2; perhaps TRBD1 as D (6 bases). Germline-derived CDR1 and CDR2 are GTSNPN and SVGIG (reference sequence). The germline V and J ends were trimmed by 7 bases and 0 bases, with 15 bases remaining between them. CDR3 length: 14 residues. The CDR3 bases are TGTGCCTTAATCCGGGACACTACTAACTATGGCTACACCTTC. It specifies CALIRDTTNYGYTF. The variable domain in full, completed from reference TRBV30 and TRBJ1-2, reads SQTIHQWPATLVQPVGSPLSLECTVEGTSNPNLYWYRQAAGRGLQLLFYSVGIGQISSEVPQNLSASRPQDRQFILSSKKLLLSDSGFYLCALIRDTTNYGYTFGSGTRLTVV.

CDR3: CATVGQGEIGTEAFF. CDR3 coding DNA: TGTGCCACCGTCGGACAGGGGGAAATAGGCACTGAAGCTTTCTTT. This chain uses TRBV2 with TRBJ1-1; 10 bases align to TRBD1. The CDR3 has 15 amino acids. J lost 4 bases, V lost 10 bases, and 12 bases had no gene match. Germline CDR1 is SNHLY and CDR2 is FYNNEI.

The chain employs TRBV3-1 (or the pseudogene TRBV3-2) and TRBJ2-1; 12 bases fit TRBD2. Germline trimming cut 6 bases from V and 7 bases from J; bases unmatched to any gene: 7. This CDR3 has 15 amino acids. Germline V gene data show CDR1 as LGHDT and CDR2 as YNNKEL (reference sequence). In nucleotides, the CDR3 is TGTGCCAGCAGGGGTCTAGCGGGGGGGCGAAATGAGCAGTTCTTC. Its translation: CASRGLAGGRNEQFF.

This chain connects TRBV9 to TRBJ1-2, with D perhaps TRBD1 (5 bases). Germline V CDR1 and CDR2: SGDLS, YYNGEE. V was pared by 0 bases and J by 5 bases, with 11 bases between. The CDR3 sequence is 14 residues long. CDR3 sequence: CASSVGQTAYGYTF. The CDR3 DNA reads as TGTGCCAGCAGCGTAGGACAGACCGCGTATGGCTACACCTTC.

The chain links TRBV6-5 to TRBJ2-1; 9 positions match TRBD1. CDR1 is MNHEY and CDR2 is SVGAGI in the germline V gene. Trimming cost V 6 bases and J 6 bases; bases outside gene matches: 9. This CDR3 has 15 residues. CDR3 protein: CASRSDRGMFNEQFF. DNA for the CDR3: TGTGCCAGCAGGAGCGACAGGGGGATGTTCAATGAGCAGTTCTTC.

This clone was counted between two and nine times. The V call is TRBV27, the J call TRBJ1-3, with TRBD1 matching 7 bases. Germline V gives CDR1 MNHEY, CDR2 SMNVEV (reference sequence). The ends lost 0 bases at V and 2 bases at J; junction bases unmatched: 1. This CDR3 spans 15 amino acids. The CDR3 sequence: CASSLSTGAGNTIYF. DNA of the CDR3: TGTGCCAGCAGTTTATCTACAGGGGCTGGAAACACCATATATTTT.

The chain joins TRBV9 to TRBJ1-2; tentatively, D is TRBD1 (6 bases). CDR3 length: 13 residues. Trimming took 3 bases from V and 8 from J, leaving 14 bases between them. Germline CDR1 and CDR2: SGDLS and YYNGEE. The CDR3 nucleotides are TGTGCCAGCAGCGCCGGACAGCTCGCCGGCTACACCTTC. As protein: CASSAGQLAGYTF. Supplemented by reference TRBV9 and TRBJ1-2, the full variable domain reads DSGVTQTPKHLITATGQRVTLRCSPRSGDLSVYWYQQSLDQGLQFLIQYYNGEERAKGNILERFSAQQFPDLHSELNLSSLELGDSALYFCASSAGQLAGYTFGSGTRLTVV.

The CDR3, as DNA: TGTGCCAGCAGCGGACAGGGGGCAGGGCAGCCCCAGCATTTT. This translates into CASSGQGAGQPQHF. The chain employs TRBV2 and TRBJ1-5; 11 nucleotides line up with TRBD1. Germline-derived CDR1 and CDR2 are SNHLY and FYNNEI. This CDR3 region has 14 residues. V lost 6 bases, J lost 7 bases, and 5 bases stayed unmatched.

The chain carries TRBV24-1 and TRBJ2-1; TRBD1 agrees at 7 bases. V gave up 3 bases and J gave up 4 bases; unmatched junction bases: 5. This CDR3 spans 15 amino acids. CDR1 and CDR2 (germline): KGHDR, SFDVKD. CDR3 bases: TGTGCCACCAGTGATCCCGGGACAGCATACAATGAGCAGTTCTTC. Translation gives CATSDPGTAYNEQFF.

This clone occurred a few times. The chain links TRBV9 to TRBJ1-1; tentative D call: TRBD1 (6 bases). The CDR3 runs 15 residues. From germline, CDR1 is SGDLS and CDR2 YYNGEE. Trimming took off 4 bases at V and 2 bases at J, with 15 bases between the two ends. Here the CDR3 reads CASSPTRGINTEAFF. The CDR3 DNA is TGTGCCAGCAGCCCCACAAGGGGGATCAACACTGAAGCTTTCTTT.

V is TRBV6-6 and J is TRBJ2-5; D is possibly TRBD1 (6 bases). The CDR3 covers 15 residues. Between the trimmed V and J ends, which lost 5 bases and 5 bases, there was a span of 18 bases. The germline gives CDR1 MNHNY, CDR2 SVGAGI (reference sequence). The CDR3 DNA follows: TGTGCCAGCAGTAACCAGGAACAGGGTTGGGAGACCCAGTACTTC. It yields the protein CASSNQEQGWETQYF.

The chain joins TRBV7-2 to TRBJ1-2, with D maybe TRBD1 (6 bases). V gave up 5 bases and J gave up 4 bases, with 11 bases separating them. In germline, CDR1 is SGHTA, CDR2 FQGNSA. This CDR3 region has 13 residues. The CDR3 coding sequence is TGTGCCAGCAGCACGGGACACCTCTATGGCTACACCTTC. This sequence encodes CASSTGHLYGYTF.

The CDR3 nucleotides are TGTGCCAGCAGCCAAAGGACGGGGGGAAACACCGGGGAGCTGTTTTTT. Translation gives CASSQRTGGNTGELFF. This rearrangement joins TRBV4-2 to TRBJ2-2; 7 bases line up with TRBD2. The CDR3 contains 16 residues. Germline values: CDR1 LGHNA, CDR2 YNFKEQ. Unmatched junction bases numbered 5, after V lost 2 bases and J lost 2 bases.

The chain combines TRBV27 with TRBJ1-6, with 8 nucleotides matching TRBD1. There are 14 residues in the CDR3. After removal of 6 bases from V and 7 bases from J, the junction contained 5 bases not matched to a gene. Germline V gives CDR1 MNHEY, CDR2 SMNVEV (reference sequence). The CDR3 DNA reads TGTGCCAGCAGGACGGGACAGGTGAATTCACCCCTCCACTTT. Translation: CASRTGQVNSPLHF.

J is TRBJ2-3 and V is TRBV18; tentatively, D is TRBD2 (6 bases). V was pared by 11 bases and J by 0 bases, with 21 bases between. This CDR3 contains 16 residues. CDR1 KGHSH and CDR2 LQKENI come from the germline V gene. The CDR3 DNA reads TGTGCCTCCGGTACGGGCGGGGCGAGTAGCACAGATACGCAGTATTTT. Protein product: CASGTGGASSTDTQYF.